This TCR beta chain was recorded in a study of T cell responses to AZD1222 COVID-19 vaccine. Using immunoSEQ multiplex PCR, the repertoire was profiled, and TCRdb retains in-frame clones only, with some absent. The top ten clones hold 10% to 13% of a sample with fewer than 65,000 clones, 84% of them seen once. As concerns this clone: Antigen: not known.

Whole-study results and caveats: The breadth and depth of Spike-specific TCRs increased once two AZD1222 doses had been given. Per reports, nearly half of all spike-specific TCRs target regions that are unmutated in variants. Spike regions recognized by vaccine-associated CD4 TCRs spanned the protein, led by 160-218 and 743-854. Donors skewed white British and female; clonal diversity was possibly underestimated.

V lost 6 bases, J lost 3 bases, and 14 bases lay in between. The CDR3 sequence is 15 residues long. Germline CDR1 and CDR2: MGHDK and SYGVNS. The chain joins TRBV25-1 to TRBJ1-4; D gene ambiguous. Sequencing used peripheral blood, obtained on day 0 of AZD1222 vaccination. The clonotype comes from an adult in good health. In nucleotides, the CDR3 is TGTGCCAGCAGCCCCGCGAGAACGGCTAATGAAAAACTGTTTTTT. Translating gives CASSPARTANEKLFF. Full variable domain (outside the CDR3, taken from reference TRBV25-1 and TRBJ1-4): EADIYQTPRYLVIGTGKKITLECSQTMGHDKMYWYQQDPGMELHLIHYSYGVNSTEKGDLSSESTVSRIRTEHFPLTLESARPSHTSQYLCASSPARTANEKLFFGSGTQLSVL.